The 10 T cell receptor beta chains below were found in one sample sequenced in a study of OX40 agonist ivuxolimab in advanced cancers. Libraries were prepared by immunoSEQ multiplex PCR; TCRdb keeps only in-frame clonotypes and omits some of them. The data hold about 14,000 clones, with over 75% observed a single time. The sample consisted of CD4+ or CD8+ T cells sorted from blood, taken in a trial of the OX40 agonist ivuxolimab. These receptors all come from an adult with an advanced solid tumor such as melanoma, head and neck, liver or kidney cancer.

A few counts support this clone. The chain carries TRBV7-9 and TRBJ2-7, with TRBD2 matching over 7 bases. CDR1 is SEHNR and CDR2 is FQNEAQ in the germline V gene (reference sequence). V lost 5 bases to trimming and J lost 3 bases; unmatched junction nucleotides: 7. CDR3 length: 14 amino acids. CDR3 sequence: CASSPREGGYEQYF. The CDR3, as DNA: TGTGCCAGCAGCCCTAGGGAGGGCGGCTACGAGCAGTACTTC.

The chain is built from TRBV12-5 and TRBJ2-2; D is ambiguous. Per the germline V gene, CDR1 is LGHNT and CDR2 is FRNRAP. CDR3 length: 11 amino acids. The V and J ends lost 5 bases and 2 bases respectively, with 0 bases between them. The CDR3 loop reads CASGNTGELFF. The CDR3, as DNA: TGTGCTAGTGGTAACACCGGGGAGCTGTTTTTT. The whole variable domain, filled in from reference TRBV12-5 and TRBJ2-2, reads DARVTQTPRHKVTEMGQEVTMRCQPILGHNTVFWYRQTMMQGLELLAYFRNRAPLDDSGMPKDRFSAEMPDATLATLKIQPSEPRDSAVYFCASGNTGELFFGEGSRLTVL.

The table lists this clone with a count of one. The rearrangement joins TRBV7-9 to TRBJ2-3, with TRBD2 matching 8 bases. Losses at the gene ends were 2 bases for V and 4 bases for J; bases not matched to a gene: 11. Per the germline V gene, CDR1 is SEHNR and CDR2 is FQNEAQ (reference sequence). The CDR3 extends over 17 amino acids. The CDR3 reads CASSLSRLAGDSDTQYF. Written as DNA, the CDR3 is TGTGCCAGCAGCTTATCTAGGCTAGCGGGTGACTCAGATACGCAGTATTTT.

The CDR3 sequence: CASSPREGGSELAGEYNEQFF. For the CDR3, the DNA is TGCGCCAGCAGCCCCAGAGAAGGGGGCTCTGAACTAGCGGGAGAGTACAATGAGCAGTTCTTC. V and J are TRBV5-1 and TRBJ2-1; TRBD2 matches 11 bases. J was trimmed by 4 bases and V by 4 bases; bases with no gene match: 22. The CDR3 is 21 residues long. Per germline, CDR1 SGHRS and CDR2 YFSETQ.

V gene TRBV9 combines with J gene TRBJ1-2; perhaps TRBD1 as D (6 bases). The V and J ends lost 0 bases and 0 bases respectively, with 15 bases between them. This CDR3 comprises 17 residues. Germline loops: CDR1 SGDLS, CDR2 YYNGEE. CDR3 nucleotide sequence: TGTGCCAGCAGCGTAGAGGGGACAACTCCCTCTAACTATGGCTACACCTTC. This sequence encodes CASSVEGTTPSNYGYTF.

The chain links TRBV7-6 to TRBJ2-5, with 12 bases matching TRBD2. Germline loops: CDR1 SGHVS, CDR2 FNYEAQ. J lost 2 bases, V lost 3 bases, and 10 bases had no gene match. The CDR3 extends over 18 amino acids. The DNA for the CDR3 is TGTGCCAGCAGCTTGCTTCATGTCGGACTAGCGGGACAAGAGACCCAGTACTTC. Translated, it gives CASSLLHVGLAGQETQYF.

The count of this clone is one. This chain joins TRBV6-1 and TRBJ1-4; the match to TRBD1 covers 7 bases. There are 14 residues in the CDR3. V lost 6 bases, J lost 4 bases, and 5 bases stayed unmatched. From germline, CDR1 is MNHNS and CDR2 SASEGT. The CDR3 loop is CASRKQGINEKLFF. CDR3 nucleotide sequence: TGTGCCAGCAGAAAACAGGGGATTAATGAAAAACTGTTTTTT.

This chain uses TRBV27 with TRBJ2-7; tentative D call: TRBD1 (6 bases). In germline, CDR1 is MNHEY, CDR2 SMNVEV (reference sequence). CDR3 length equals 15 residues. Between the trimmed V and J ends, which lost 4 bases and 0 bases, there was a span of 13 bases. Here the CDR3 DNA reads TGTGCCAGCAGTTCGGCTGGACAGAACTCCTACGAGCAGTACTTC. Translating gives CASSSAGQNSYEQYF.

The rearrangement joins TRBV7-6 to TRBJ2-2; 8 bases line up with TRBD2. Trimming cost V 3 bases and J 2 bases; bases outside gene matches: 5. The CDR3 is 16 residues long. Germline V gene data show CDR1 as SGHVS and CDR2 as FNYEAQ. The chain's CDR3 is CASSFAGGPNTGELFF. The CDR3 coding sequence is TGTGCCAGCAGCTTCGCGGGGGGTCCAAACACCGGGGAGCTGTTTTTT.

This clone was counted between two and nine times. This rearrangement joins TRBV7-9 to TRBJ2-7; TRBD1 agrees at 7 bases. This CDR3 is built from 13 residues. CDR1 and CDR2 (germline): SEHNR, FQNEAQ (reference sequence). The ends lost 6 bases at V and 3 bases at J; junction bases unmatched: 5. Here the CDR3 DNA reads TGTGCCAGCAGTCGTACAGGGGACTACGAGCAGTACTTC. It specifies CASSRTGDYEQYF.